Sequencing of this T cell receptor (beta chain) was carried out in a study of blood T cell repertoires in COVID-19. Whole-study context: COVID-19 samples collected from the United States, Italy and Spain covered acute and convalescent phases.

The assay was immunoSEQ multiplex PCR, and TCRdb's table has in-frame clones only and misses some. This sample yields some 200,000 clones, of which roughly 80% are seen a single time; roughly 12% belongs to the top ten. The CDR3 runs to 15 residues. Germline V CDR1 and CDR2: SGDLS, YYNGEE. V lost 0 bases and J lost 0, with 6 bases in between. The age range of participants was about 18 to 89 years, with residence in under 30 US areas. Before being deemed recovered, Cohort 3 donors had two negative PCRs, clearance, or symptom resolution. Sequencing was performed on PBMCs or T cells enriched from blood (not recorded which). This TCR was sampled from a man aged 40-55 years who had recovered from COVID-19. This chain joins TRBV9 and TRBJ2-2; the D is unclear. The CDR3, as DNA: TGTGCCAGCAGCGTAGATGGGCCGAACACCGGGGAGCTGTTTTTT. As protein: CASSVDGPNTGELFF.